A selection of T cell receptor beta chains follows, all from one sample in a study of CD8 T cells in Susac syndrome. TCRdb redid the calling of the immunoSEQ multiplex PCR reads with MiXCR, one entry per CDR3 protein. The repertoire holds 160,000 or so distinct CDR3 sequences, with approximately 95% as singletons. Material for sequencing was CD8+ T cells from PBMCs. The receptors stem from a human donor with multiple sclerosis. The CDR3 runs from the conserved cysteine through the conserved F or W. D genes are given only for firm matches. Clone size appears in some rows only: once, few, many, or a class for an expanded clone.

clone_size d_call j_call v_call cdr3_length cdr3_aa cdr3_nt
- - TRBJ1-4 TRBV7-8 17 CASRQAGAASANEKLFF TGTGCCAGCAGACAGGCGGGGGCGGCATCCGCTAATGAAAAACTGTTTTTT
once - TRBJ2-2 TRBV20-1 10 CSDPTGELFF TGCAGTGATCCGACCGGGGAGCTGTTTTTT
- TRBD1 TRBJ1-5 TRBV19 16 CASSLWDRDSNQPQHF TGTGCCAGTAGTCTATGGGACAGGGATAGCAATCAGCCCCAGCATTTT
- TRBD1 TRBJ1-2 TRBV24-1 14 CATSDNTGDYGYTF TGTGCCACCAGTGACAACACAGGGGACTATGGCTACACCTTC
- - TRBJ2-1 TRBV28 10 CASSLREQFF TGTGCCAGCAGCCTTCGGGAGCAGTTCTTC
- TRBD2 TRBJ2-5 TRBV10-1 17 CASSEPKASGGRETQYF TGCGCCAGCAGTGAGCCGAAGGCTAGCGGGGGCCGGGAGACCCAGTACTTC
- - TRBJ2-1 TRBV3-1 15 CASRPTSGPHAKQFF TGTGCCAGCAGACCAACCTCAGGCCCCCACGCGAAGCAGTTCTTC
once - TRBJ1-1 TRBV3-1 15 CASSQGLRSWGEAFF TGTGCCAGCAGCCAAGGTTTAAGGTCTTGGGGGGAAGCTTTCTTT
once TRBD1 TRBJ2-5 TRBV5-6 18 CASSLAWTGGPSQETQYF TGTGCCAGCAGCTTGGCCTGGACAGGGGGCCCGAGCCAAGAGACCCAGTACTTC
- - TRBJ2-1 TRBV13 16 CASSLEWRNSYNEQFF TGTGCCAGCAGCTTAGAGTGGCGGAACTCCTACAATGAGCAGTTCTTC
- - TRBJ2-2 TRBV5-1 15 CASSPGTDEIGELFF TGCGCCAGCAGCCCCGGGACTGACGAGATAGGGGAGCTGTTTTTT